The 3 T cell receptor beta chains below come from one sample, sequenced in a study of PD-1 blockade in classical Hodgkin lymphoma. Time point here: newly diagnosed, previously untreated cHL patient sample. The table came from immunoSEQ multiplex PCR; TCRdb's copy has only in-frame clones and leaves some out. The table shows roughly 16,000 clones, with about 90% occurring only once. Sequenced: peripheral blood mononuclear cells (PBMCs). Receptors were obtained from a human donor with classical Hodgkin lymphoma.

The chain uses TRBV5-5 and TRBJ2-3; D is possibly TRBD1 (5 bases). The V end was cut by 5 bases, the J end by 4 bases, with 20 bases between. Looked up from germline, CDR1 is SGHKS and CDR2 is YYEKEE (reference sequence). The CDR3 is made up of 16 amino acids. CDR3 loop: CASSLGRNARADTQYF. CDR3 coding DNA: TGTGCCAGCAGTCTGGGCCGCAACGCCAGGGCAGATACGCAGTATTTT.

As for this clone: A read error may account for a junction end that differs from germline. The chain is built from TRBV28 and TRBJ2-7, with TRBD2 matching 16 bases. CDR1 and CDR2 from the germline V gene are MDHEN and SYDVKM. CDR3 length: 17 residues. Here the CDR3 DNA reads TGTGCCAGCAGTCTCGGGACTAGCGGGAGGGCCTCCCACGAGCAGTACTTC. Amino acids: CASSLGTSGRASHEQYF.

The chain recombines TRBV28 with TRBJ2-3; D might be TRBD1 (5 bases). Trimming pared 0 bases from V and 10 bases from J, leaving 8 bases between. This CDR3 contains 12 residues. Germline loops: CDR1 MDHEN, CDR2 SYDVKM. Written as DNA, the CDR3 is TGTGCCAGCAGTTTATGGGCAGGGCCGCAGTATTTT. This codes for CASSLWAGPQYF.